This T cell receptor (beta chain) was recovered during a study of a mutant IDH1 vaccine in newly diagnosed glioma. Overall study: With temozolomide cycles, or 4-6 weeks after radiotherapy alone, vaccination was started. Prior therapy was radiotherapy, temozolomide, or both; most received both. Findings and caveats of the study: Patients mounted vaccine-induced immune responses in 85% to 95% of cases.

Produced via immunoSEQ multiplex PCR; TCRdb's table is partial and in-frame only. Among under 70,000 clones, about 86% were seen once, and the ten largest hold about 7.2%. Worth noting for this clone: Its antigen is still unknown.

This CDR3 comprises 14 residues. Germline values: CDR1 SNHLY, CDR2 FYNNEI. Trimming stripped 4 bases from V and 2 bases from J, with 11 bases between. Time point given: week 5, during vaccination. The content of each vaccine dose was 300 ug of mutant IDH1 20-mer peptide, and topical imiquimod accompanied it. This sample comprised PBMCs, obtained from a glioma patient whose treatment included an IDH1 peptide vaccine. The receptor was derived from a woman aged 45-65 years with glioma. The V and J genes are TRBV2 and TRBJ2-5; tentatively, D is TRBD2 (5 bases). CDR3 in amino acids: CASSVVRTQETQYF. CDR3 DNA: TGTGCCAGCAGTGTTGTACGGACTCAAGAGACCCAGTACTTC.